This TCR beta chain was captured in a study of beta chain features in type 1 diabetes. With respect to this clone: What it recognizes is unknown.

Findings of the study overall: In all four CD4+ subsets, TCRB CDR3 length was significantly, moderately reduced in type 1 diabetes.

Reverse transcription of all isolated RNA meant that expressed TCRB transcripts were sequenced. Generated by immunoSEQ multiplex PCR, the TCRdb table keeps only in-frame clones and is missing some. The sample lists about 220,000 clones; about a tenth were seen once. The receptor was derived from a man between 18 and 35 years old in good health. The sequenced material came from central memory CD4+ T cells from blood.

The CDR3 is CASSLSQDNYEQYF. The DNA of the CDR3 is TGTGCCAGCAGCTTGAGTCAGGACAACTACGAGCAGTACTTC. J is TRBJ2-7 and V is TRBV7-7; D is perhaps TRBD1 (5 bases). This CDR3 is built from 14 residues. The germline V gene encodes CDR1 SSHAT and CDR2 FNYEAQ (reference sequence). Between the trimmed V and J ends, which lost 3 bases and 3 bases, there was a span of 12 bases.